This is a list of T cell receptor beta chains from one sample in a study of blood T cell repertoires in COVID-19. TCRdb's copy holds only in-frame clones and misses some; the assay was immunoSEQ multiplex PCR. The table lists 100,000 or so clones, approximately 88% of them singletons, with around 6% in the top ten. Sample: peripheral blood. Receptors originate from a woman aged 60-70 years with acute or convalescent COVID-19. CDR3s include the opening cysteine and the closing phenylalanine or tryptophan. Each record gives: D gene, J gene, V gene, clone size, CDR3 DNA, CDR3 protein. The D gene is left open where the match is weak. Size values are once, few and many counts, or a class for expanded clones, and some rows have none.

.,TRBJ1-4,TRBV11-2,.,TGTGCCAGCAGCCAAGGGACATCCTCGGGTGAAAAACTGTTTTTT,CASSQGTSSGEKLFF
.,TRBJ1-4,TRBV28,.,TGTGCCAGCAGCCCCGATAATGAGTATCAAAAACTGTTTTTT,CASSPDNEYQKLFF
.,TRBJ1-1,TRBV7-8,.,TGTGCCAGCAGCTTTGAGCTGAACACTGAAGCTTTCTTT,CASSFELNTEAFF
TRBD1,TRBJ1-2,TRBV5-1,.,TGCGCCAGCAGCTTACAGGGGCTGGATGGCTACACCTTC,CASSLQGLDGYTF
TRBD2,TRBJ2-7,TRBV11-2,.,TGTGCCAGCAGCATCACCGGGACTACCTACGAGCAGTACTTC,CASSITGTTYEQYF
TRBD2,TRBJ2-7,TRBV11-2,.,TGTGCCAGCAGCTTAGGTGCCAGCGGGAGTTACGAGCAGTACTTC,CASSLGASGSYEQYF
.,TRBJ2-6,TRBV6-5,.,TGTGCCAGCAGAGACAGATCTGGGGCCAACGTCCTGACTTTC,CASRDRSGANVLTF
TRBD1,TRBJ1-6,TRBV5-6,.,TGTGCCAGCAGCCCGAGCCGGACAGGAGTATCACCCCTCCACTTT,CASSPSRTGVSPLHF
.,TRBJ2-3,TRBV11-2,.,TGTGCCAGCAGCTCGAGCCTCGATACGCAGTATTTT,CASSSSLDTQYF
TRBD2,TRBJ2-3,TRBV9,.,TGTGCCAGCAGCGTAGGTATGACTAGCGGGAGAGATACGCAGTATTTT,CASSVGMTSGRDTQYF
TRBD2,TRBJ2-1,TRBV15,.,TGTGCCACCAGCAGGGCGGGGGTTCATGAGCAGTTCTTC,CATSRAGVHEQFF
.,TRBJ2-3,TRBV6-5,.,TGTGCCAGCAGTTACTCGGGCTACACAGATACGCAGTATTTT,CASSYSGYTDTQYF
TRBD1,TRBJ1-2,TRBV10-2,.,TGCGCCAGCAGCCCAGGGACAGGCAACAACTATGGCTACACCTTC,CASSPGTGNNYGYTF
TRBD2,TRBJ2-1,TRBV10-3,.,TGTGCCATCAGTGTAGCGGGGAGTGAGCAGTTCTTC,CAISVAGSEQFF
.,TRBJ2-5,TRBV7-2,once,TGTGCCAGCAGCATACAGTTGCAAGAGACCCAGTACTTC,CASSIQLQETQYF
TRBD1,TRBJ1-1,TRBV3-1/TRBV3-2,.,TGTGCCAGCAGCTGGGACAGGCAGAACACTGAAGCTTTCTTT,CASSWDRQNTEAFF
.,TRBJ2-5,TRBV28,.,TGTGCCAGCAGTCACAGGGGAGGAGGGGAGACCCAGTACTTC,CASSHRGGGETQYF
.,TRBJ1-3,TRBV19,.,TGTGCCAGTAGTCCGCCGGGGTTATCCGGAAACACCATATATTTT,CASSPPGLSGNTIYF
.,TRBJ1-1,TRBV5-1,.,TGCGCCAGCAGCCCACCGACAGGTCGGAACACTGAAGCTTTCTTT,CASSPPTGRNTEAFF
TRBD1,TRBJ1-2,TRBV7-9,.,TGTGCCAGCAGCTTAAGACGGACAGGGGGCGAAGATGGCTACACCTTC,CASSLRRTGGEDGYTF
.,TRBJ2-6,TRBV5-1,.,TGCGCCAGCAGCTTCACAGAGGGGGCCAACGTCCTGACTTTC,CASSFTEGANVLTF
TRBD1,TRBJ2-1,TRBV27,.,TGTGCCAGCAGTTCATCGGCGAGGGGGCTAGGTGAGCAGTTCTTC,CASSSSARGLGEQFF
TRBD2,TRBJ2-1,TRBV3-1/TRBV3-2,.,TGTGCCAGCAGTACTAGCGGAGCCTTCAATGAGCAGTTCTTC,CASSTSGAFNEQFF
.,TRBJ2-1,TRBV6-5,.,TGTGCCAGCAGTTACTCGGACCTTCCGGGGGATGAGCAGTTCTTC,CASSYSDLPGDEQFF
.,TRBJ2-6,TRBV7-2,once,TGTGCCAGCAGCGACAGACCTGGGGCCAACGTCCTGACTTTC,CASSDRPGANVLTF
.,TRBJ2-1,TRBV19,.,TGTGCCAGTAGTATTAAATCCGGAGGCAATGAGCAGTTCTTC,CASSIKSGGNEQFF
TRBD1,TRBJ1-1,TRBV6-2/TRBV6-3,.,TGTGCCAGCAGTTGGGACAGTGAAGCTTTCTTT,CASSWDSEAFF
.,TRBJ2-2,TRBV10-3,.,TGTGCCACCAAGTTTTCGAGCGGAGAGAACACCGGGGAGCTGTTTTTT,CATKFSSGENTGELFF
.,TRBJ1-3,TRBV19,.,TGTGCCAGTAGTATCGCAAACCCAGGGAACTCTGGAAACACCATATATTTT,CASSIANPGNSGNTIYF
.,TRBJ1-4,TRBV29-1,.,TGCAGCGTCCTGGCCATGAATGAAAAACTGTTTTTT,CSVLAMNEKLFF
TRBD1,TRBJ1-1,TRBV5-8,.,TGTGCCAGCAGACTGGGACAGACGAACACTGAAGCTTTCTTT,CASRLGQTNTEAFF
.,TRBJ1-5,TRBV21-1,.,TGTGCCAGCCAAAGCAGGTCGGGGGTTCAGCCCCAGCATTTT,CASQSRSGVQPQHF
.,TRBJ1-5,TRBV2,.,TGTGCCAGCAGTTTAGGAGGGGCTAGCAATCAGCCCCAGCATTTT,CASSLGGASNQPQHF
.,TRBJ1-2,TRBV4-1,.,TGCGCCAGCAGCTGGGACAACGGGGAACCTAACTATGGCTACACCTTC,CASSWDNGEPNYGYTF
TRBD2,TRBJ2-2,TRBV27,.,TGTGCCAGCAGTTTGGGACTAGGCGGCACCGGGGAGCTGTTTTTT,CASSLGLGGTGELFF
TRBD2,TRBJ2-3,TRBV9,.,TGTGCCAGCAGCGTAGCTTTAGCGGGAGGCACAGATACGCAGTATTTT,CASSVALAGGTDTQYF
TRBD2,TRBJ2-3,TRBV2,.,TGTGCCAGCAGGGTCCTAGCGGGAGCAGCAACAGATACGCAGTATTTT,CASRVLAGAATDTQYF
TRBD1,TRBJ1-2,TRBV10-3,.,TGTGCCATCAGCGGGACAGGGACCTATGGCTACACCTTC,CAISGTGTYGYTF
TRBD2,TRBJ2-7,TRBV10-1,.,TGCGCCAGCAGTGTCGGGACTAGCAAGTCCTACGAGCAGTACTTC,CASSVGTSKSYEQYF
.,TRBJ1-2,TRBV19,few,TGTGCCAGTAGCCCCTTGGCAATCTATGGCTACACCTTC,CASSPLAIYGYTF
TRBD2,TRBJ2-1,TRBV30,.,TGTGCCTGGAGTGGTAGCGGGAGAGCTTACAATGAGCAGTTCTTC,CAWSGSGRAYNEQFF
TRBD1,TRBJ1-1,TRBV5-4,.,TGTGCCAGCAGCTTGAGGGGGCTATCAGGTAGCACTGAAGCTTTCTTT,CASSLRGLSGSTEAFF
.,TRBJ1-6,TRBV19,.,TGTGCCAGTTCGAGCAGGCCGGGGGGTTCACCCCTCCACTTT,CASSSRPGGSPLHF
TRBD2,TRBJ2-1,TRBV5-1,.,TGCGCCAGCCGTTCGGGACTAGCGGGAGTGTACAATGAGCAGTTCTTC,CASRSGLAGVYNEQFF
.,TRBJ1-3,TRBV11-1,.,TGTGCCAGCAGCTTACTATCCGCCGGCTCTGGAAACACCATATATTTT,CASSLLSAGSGNTIYF
.,TRBJ1-2,TRBV30,.,TGTGCCTGGAGTCCCGGAGGGTGGGGATATGGCTACACCTTC,CAWSPGGWGYGYTF
.,TRBJ1-6,TRBV5-1,once,TGCGCCAGCAGCTTGGGCCAGGATAATTCACCCCTCCACTTT,CASSLGQDNSPLHF
TRBD1,TRBJ1-2,TRBV28,.,TGTGCCAGCAGTATGGGGGGGACAGGGGAAATTTATGGCTACACCTTC,CASSMGGTGEIYGYTF
TRBD1,TRBJ2-7,TRBV5-1,.,TGCGCCAGCAGCATTGGACAGGACCGCGAGCAGTACTTC,CASSIGQDREQYF
.,TRBJ2-5,TRBV5-4,.,TGTGCCAGCAGCTTGCGGGACCAAGAGACCCAGTACTTC,CASSLRDQETQYF
TRBD1,TRBJ1-5,TRBV9,.,TGTGCCATCTTATTTAGACAGGGGGCCCTTTATAGCAATCAGCCCCAGCATTTT,CAILFRQGALYSNQPQHF